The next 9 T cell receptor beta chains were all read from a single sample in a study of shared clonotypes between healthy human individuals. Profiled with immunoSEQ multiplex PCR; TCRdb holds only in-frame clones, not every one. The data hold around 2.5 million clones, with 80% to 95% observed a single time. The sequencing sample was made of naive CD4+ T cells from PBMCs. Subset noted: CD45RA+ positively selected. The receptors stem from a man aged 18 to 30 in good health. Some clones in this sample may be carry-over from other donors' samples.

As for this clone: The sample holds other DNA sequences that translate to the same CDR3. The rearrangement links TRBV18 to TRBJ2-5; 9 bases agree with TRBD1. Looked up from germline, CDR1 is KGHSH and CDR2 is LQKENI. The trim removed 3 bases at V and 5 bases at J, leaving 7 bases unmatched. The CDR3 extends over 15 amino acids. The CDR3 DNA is TGTGCCAGCTCACCTTTACAGGGGGCAGGTGAGACCCAGTACTTC. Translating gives CASSPLQGAGETQYF.

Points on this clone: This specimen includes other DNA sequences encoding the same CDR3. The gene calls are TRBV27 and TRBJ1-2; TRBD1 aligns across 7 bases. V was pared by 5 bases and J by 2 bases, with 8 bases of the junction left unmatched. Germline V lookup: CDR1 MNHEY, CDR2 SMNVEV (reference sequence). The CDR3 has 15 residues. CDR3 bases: TGTGCCAGCAGTCCCCGGACAGGCCCCAACTATGGCTACACCTTC. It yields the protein CASSPRTGPNYGYTF.

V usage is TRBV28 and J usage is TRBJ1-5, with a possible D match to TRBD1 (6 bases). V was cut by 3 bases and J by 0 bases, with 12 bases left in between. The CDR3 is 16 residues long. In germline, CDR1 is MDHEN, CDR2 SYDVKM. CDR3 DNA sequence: TGTGCCAGCAGTTTTTTGCAGGGGCATAGCAATCAGCCCCAGCATTTT. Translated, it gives CASSFLQGHSNQPQHF.

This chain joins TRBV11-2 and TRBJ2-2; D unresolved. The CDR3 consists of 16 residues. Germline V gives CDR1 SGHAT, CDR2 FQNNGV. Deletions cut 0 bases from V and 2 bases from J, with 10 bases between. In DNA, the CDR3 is TGTGCCAGCAGCTTAGATCCCCCGGGTAACACCGGGGAGCTGTTTTTT. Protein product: CASSLDPPGNTGELFF.

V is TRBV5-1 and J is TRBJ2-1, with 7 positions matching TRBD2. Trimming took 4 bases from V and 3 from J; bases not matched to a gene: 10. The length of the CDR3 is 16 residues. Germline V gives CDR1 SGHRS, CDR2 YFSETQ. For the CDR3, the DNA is TGCGCCAGCAGCACTACTAGCGCCTTAATCTACAATGAGCAGTTCTTC. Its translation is CASSTTSALIYNEQFF.

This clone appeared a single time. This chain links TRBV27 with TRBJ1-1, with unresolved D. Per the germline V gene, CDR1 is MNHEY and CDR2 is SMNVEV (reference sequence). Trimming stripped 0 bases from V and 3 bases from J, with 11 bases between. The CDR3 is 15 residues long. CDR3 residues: CASSLSSRADTEAFF. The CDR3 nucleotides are TGTGCCAGCAGTTTATCGAGTAGGGCAGACACTGAAGCTTTCTTT.

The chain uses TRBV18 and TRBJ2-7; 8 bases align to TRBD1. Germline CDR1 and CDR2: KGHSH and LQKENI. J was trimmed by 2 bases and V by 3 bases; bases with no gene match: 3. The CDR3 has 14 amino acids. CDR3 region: CASSPQGQAYEQYF. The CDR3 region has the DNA TGTGCCAGCTCACCGCAGGGACAGGCCTACGAGCAGTACTTC.

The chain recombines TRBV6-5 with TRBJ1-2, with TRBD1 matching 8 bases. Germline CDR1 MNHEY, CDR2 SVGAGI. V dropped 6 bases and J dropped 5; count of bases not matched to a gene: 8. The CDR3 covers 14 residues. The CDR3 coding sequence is TGTGCCAGCAGAGCTGGGACAGGACGATATGGCTACACCTTC. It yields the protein CASRAGTGRYGYTF.

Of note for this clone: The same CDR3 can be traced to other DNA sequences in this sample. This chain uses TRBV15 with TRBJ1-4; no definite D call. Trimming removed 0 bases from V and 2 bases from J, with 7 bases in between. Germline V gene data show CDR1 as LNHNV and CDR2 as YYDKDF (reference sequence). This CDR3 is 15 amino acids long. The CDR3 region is CATSRDRATNEKLFF. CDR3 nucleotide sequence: TGTGCCACCAGCAGAGATAGGGCGACTAATGAAAAACTGTTTTTT. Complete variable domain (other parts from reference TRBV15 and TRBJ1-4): DAMVIQNPRYQVTQFGKPVTLSCSQTLNHNVMYWYQQKSSQAPKLLFHYYDKDFNNEADTPDNFQSRRPNTSFCFLDIRSPGLGDTAMYLCATSRDRATNEKLFFGSGTQLSVL.